These T cell receptor beta chains were read from a single sample in a study of shared clonotypes between healthy human individuals. TCRdb's table, derived via immunoSEQ multiplex PCR, lists solely in-frame clones and lacks some. The sample contains roughly 2.2 million clones, approximately 95% of which appear only once. Input material: naive CD4+ T cells from PBMCs. The source is a man in his late teens or twenties in good health. Some clones in this sample may be carry-over from other donors' samples. Both conserved end residues are part of each CDR3. The D gene is left open where the match is weak. For some rows the clone size is stated as once, few or many, or as a class when expanded; others skip it.

cdr3_nt	cdr3_aa	v_call	d_call	j_call	clone_size
TGCAGCGTTACCCGGACTAGCGACCCCACAGATACGCAGTATTTT	CSVTRTSDPTDTQYF	TRBV29-1	TRBD2	TRBJ2-3	NA
TGTGCCTGGAGTGTACAGGGTACCTACACCATATATTTT	CAWSVQGTYTIYF	TRBV30	NA	TRBJ1-3	NA
TGTGCCAGCACAGGAACTAGCGGTCCCTACGAGCAGTACTTC	CASTGTSGPYEQYF	TRBV6-1	TRBD2	TRBJ2-7	NA
TGTGCCAGCAGCTCCGACAGAATCTCTGGAAACACCATATATTTT	CASSSDRISGNTIYF	TRBV7-9	NA	TRBJ1-3	NA
TGTGCCAGCAGCTATAGCGGAGATGCCCAAAATGAGCAGTTCTTC	CASSYSGDAQNEQFF	TRBV9	NA	TRBJ2-1	NA
TGTGCCAGCAGTTTACCTCAAAACTCTGGGGCCAACGTCCTGACTTTC	CASSLPQNSGANVLTF	TRBV28	NA	TRBJ2-6	NA
TGTGCCACCGGACAGGGGGCCTTGTACACTGAAGCTTTCTTT	CATGQGALYTEAFF	TRBV13	TRBD1	TRBJ1-1	few
TGTGCCCTGGACGTAAGCTCTGGAAACACCATATATTTT	CALDVSSGNTIYF	TRBV30	NA	TRBJ1-3	once
TGTGCCAGCGGGTCCCGGGACAGACTTTCCTACGAGCAGTACTTC	CASGSRDRLSYEQYF	TRBV7-9	TRBD1	TRBJ2-7	NA
TGCGCCAGCAGCTTGGGAGGACAGATGAACACTGAAGCTTTCTTT	CASSLGGQMNTEAFF	TRBV5-1	NA	TRBJ1-1	once
TGTGCCAGCAGTGCCCGGACAGGGGCACCAAACACTGAAGCTTTCTTT	CASSARTGAPNTEAFF	TRBV6-1	TRBD1	TRBJ1-1	NA
TGTGCCAGCAGCTTAGGGCAGCTGGGTCGGACCGGGGAGCTGTTTTTT	CASSLGQLGRTGELFF	TRBV11-1	NA	TRBJ2-2	NA
TGCGCCAGCAGCTTGGTTCAGCGAGGGCCGGCCGGGGAGCTGTTTTTT	CASSLVQRGPAGELFF	TRBV5-1	NA	TRBJ2-2	NA
TGTGCCAGCAGCTTATTACGGCAAGAGACCCAGTACTTC	CASSLLRQETQYF	TRBV11-2	NA	TRBJ2-5	NA
TGTGCCAGCAGTACCCGGACAGGGGGAAGCACAGATACGCAGTATTTT	CASSTRTGGSTDTQYF	TRBV28	TRBD1	TRBJ2-3	NA
TGTGCCAGCAGCGTAGGAGCAGCGGAGAACACAGATACGCAGTATTTT	CASSVGAAENTDTQYF	TRBV9	NA	TRBJ2-3	NA
TGCAGCGTTTCTAGCGGGAGTAAGTTCGAGCAGTACTTC	CSVSSGSKFEQYF	TRBV29-1	TRBD2	TRBJ2-7	NA
TGTGCCAGCAGTCAACGACTAGCGGGAGTCTACGAGCAGTACTTC	CASSQRLAGVYEQYF	TRBV5-4	TRBD2	TRBJ2-7	NA